This TCR beta chain was found in a study of post-analysis software for immune sequencing data. Background on the study: Progressive-relapsing, secondary progressive and relapsing-remitting multiple sclerosis were among the disease courses included. Findings and limits, study-wide: Five or six TRBV segments were significantly more frequent in patients than in controls. TRBV5-6, TRBV5-1 and TRBV20-1 were among these segments. The authors found that F measure strongly co-clustered same-batch samples.

Remarks on this clonotype: What it recognizes is unknown.

cDNA libraries of TCR beta carried unique molecular identifiers. One entry per CDR3 protein, called by TCRdb with MiXCR from the PCR reads. Among around 700,000 distinct CDR3 sequences listed, approximately 59% were seen once. This CDR3 is 21 amino acids long. The V and J ends lost 0 bases and 8 bases, in that order; junction bases with no gene match: 28. Per germline, CDR1 SGHRS and CDR2 YFSETQ. What was sequenced was blood. The rearrangement uses TRBV5-1 and TRBJ1-2; 7 bases line up with TRBD1. This receptor was identified in a girl aged 2 to 10 with multiple sclerosis. This CDR3 reads CASSLDRKRQGAQRLWRGYTF. CDR3 DNA sequence: TGCGCCAGCAGCTTGGACCGGAAACGACAGGGAGCTCAACGACTCTGGCGGGGCTACACCTTC.